Listed below are T cell receptor beta chains from one sample, sequenced in a study of CXCR3-negative and CXCR3-positive naive CD8 T cells. TCRdb re-called the 5' RACE reads, yielding one record per CDR3 amino acid sequence without DNA. The sample holds around 160,000 distinct CDR3 sequences. Specimen: naive CXCR3+ CD8+ T cells from blood. The receptor set was obtained from a human donor in good health. Some clones in this sample may be carry-over from other donors' samples. Each CDR3 is given with its conserved first and last residue.

j_call: TRBJ1-5; v_call: TRBV19; cdr3_aa: CASSIGTGNQPQHF
j_call: TRBJ2-3; v_call: TRBV7-6; cdr3_aa: CASKETGASTDTQYF
j_call: TRBJ1-6; v_call: TRBV6-5; cdr3_aa: CASRQPDNSPLHF
j_call: TRBJ2-1; v_call: TRBV14; cdr3_aa: CASSQGRGGDPEQFF
j_call: TRBJ2-7; v_call: TRBV29-1; cdr3_aa: CSVVGQGFDEQYF
j_call: TRBJ1-5; v_call: TRBV11-2; cdr3_aa: CASSLDLGINQPQHF
j_call: TRBJ2-5; v_call: TRBV28; cdr3_aa: CASSFSETQYF
j_call: TRBJ2-1; v_call: TRBV7-7; cdr3_aa: CASSFRTGGYYEQFF
j_call: TRBJ2-5; v_call: TRBV7-9; cdr3_aa: CASSLAGGPHETQYF
j_call: TRBJ2-1; v_call: TRBV7-3; cdr3_aa: CASRETSGRNEQFF
j_call: TRBJ1-2; v_call: TRBV29-1; cdr3_aa: CSVEGGSGYGYTF
j_call: TRBJ2-7; v_call: TRBV20-1; cdr3_aa: CSAGDNYEQYF
j_call: TRBJ2-3; v_call: TRBV12-3/TRBV12-4; cdr3_aa: CASSLVAGGLDTQYF